Listed here is a single T cell receptor (beta chain). Its target is not known. One entry per CDR3 protein results from TCRdb running MiXCR on the reads. The sample records 650,000 to 900,000 distinct CDR3 sequences, approximately 32% being singletons. The sample belongs to a study of T cell repertoires in cytomegalovirus infection. Across the study: CMV infection together with matching HLA type was indicated by public TCR beta signatures. General study results and limits: Cumulative frequency (of public TCR beta family members) identified carriers of CMV plus the relevant HLA. Dominating the ex vivo response were TCR beta clonotypes that were CMV-specific and HLA-C-restricted.

The CDR3 spans 13 residues. CDR1 LNHDA and CDR2 SQIVND come from the germline V gene (reference sequence). V lost 7 bases, J lost 2 bases, and 11 bases lay in between. V gene TRBV19 combines with J gene TRBJ2-5; possibly TRBD1 or TRBD2 for D (5 bases each). The sequenced sample was cultured CD8+ T cells from PBMCs, obtained from culture after CMV antigen stimulation. The sequence derives from a human donor in good health (CMV status not recorded). Some clones in this sample may be carry-over from other donors' samples. CDR3 loop: CASKGTLQETQYF. In nucleotides, the CDR3 is TGTGCCAGTAAGGGGACGCTACAAGAGACCCAGTACTTC.